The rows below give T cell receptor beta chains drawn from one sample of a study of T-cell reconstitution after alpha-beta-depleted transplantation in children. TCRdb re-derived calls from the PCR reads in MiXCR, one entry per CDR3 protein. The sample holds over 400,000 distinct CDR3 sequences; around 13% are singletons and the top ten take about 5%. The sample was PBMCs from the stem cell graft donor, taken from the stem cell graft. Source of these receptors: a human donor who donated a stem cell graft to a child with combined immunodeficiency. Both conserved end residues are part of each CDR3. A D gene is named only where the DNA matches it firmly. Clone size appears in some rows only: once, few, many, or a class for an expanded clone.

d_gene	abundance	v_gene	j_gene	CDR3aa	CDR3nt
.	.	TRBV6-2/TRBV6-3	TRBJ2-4	CASRPIGGTKNIQYF	TGTGCCAGCAGACCGATCGGGGGTACCAAAAACATTCAGTACTTC
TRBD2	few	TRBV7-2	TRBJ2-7	CASSSSGSGLEQYF	TGTGCCAGCAGCAGTAGCGGGAGCGGTCTCGAGCAGTACTTC
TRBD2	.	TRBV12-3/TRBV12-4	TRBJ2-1	CASKLAGGNNEQFF	TGTGCCAGCAAACTAGCGGGGGGCAACAATGAGCAGTTCTTC
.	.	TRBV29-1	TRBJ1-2	CSTIEGNLNYGYTF	TGCAGCACCATTGAAGGGAACTTAAACTATGGCTACACCTTC
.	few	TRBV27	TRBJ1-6	CASSLLGAGSYNSPLHF	TGTGCCAGCAGTTTATTGGGGGCCGGGTCCTATAATTCACCCCTCCACTTT
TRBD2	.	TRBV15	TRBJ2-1	CATSSLAGPYNEQFF	TGTGCCACCAGCAGTCTAGCGGGACCCTACAATGAGCAGTTCTTC
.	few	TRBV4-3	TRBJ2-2	CASSQEGRSGELFF	TGCGCCAGCAGCCAAGAAGGAAGGTCCGGGGAGCTGTTTTTT
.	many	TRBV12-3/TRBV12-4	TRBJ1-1	CASRSGRVNTEAFF	TGTGCCAGCAGATCGGGCAGAGTAAACACTGAAGCTTTCTTT
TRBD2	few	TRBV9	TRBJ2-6	CASSVGTSGSGANVLTF	TGTGCCAGCAGCGTCGGGACTAGTGGATCTGGGGCCAACGTCCTGACTTTC
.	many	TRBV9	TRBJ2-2	CASSVEWRENTGELFF	TGTGCCAGCAGCGTAGAGTGGCGGGAGAACACCGGGGAGCTGTTTTTT
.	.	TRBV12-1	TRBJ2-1	CASSSSSGGDRPNEQFF	TGTGCCAGCAGCTCCTCTTCCGGGGGGGACAGGCCCAATGAGCAGTTCTTC
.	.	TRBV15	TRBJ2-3	CATSRDRTAGGYF	TGTGCCACCAGCAGAGATAGGACTGCTGGTGGGTATTTT
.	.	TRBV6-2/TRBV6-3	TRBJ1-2	CASRKRDFSRDGYTF	TGTGCCAGCAGGAAACGGGACTTCTCAAGGGATGGCTACACCTTC
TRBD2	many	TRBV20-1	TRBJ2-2	CSASGGRETGELFF	TGCAGTGCTAGTGGTGGGAGGGAAACCGGGGAGCTGTTTTTT
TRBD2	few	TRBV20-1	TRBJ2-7	CSARWTSGLDEQYF	TGCAGTGCTAGATGGACTAGCGGCCTAGACGAGCAGTACTTC
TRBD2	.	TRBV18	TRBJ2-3	CASSPPTSSQYF	TGTGCCAGCTCACCACCGACTAGCTCGCAGTATTTT
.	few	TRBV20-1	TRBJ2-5	CSAGKGGETQYF	TGCAGTGCGGGGAAGGGTGGGGAGACCCAGTACTTC
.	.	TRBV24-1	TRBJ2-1	CATSDGPDNEQFF	TGTGCCACCAGTGACGGACCCGACAATGAGCAGTTCTTC
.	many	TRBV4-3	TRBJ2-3	CASSQGRLPDTQYF	TGCGCCAGCAGCCAGGGTCGGCTCCCAGATACGCAGTATTTT
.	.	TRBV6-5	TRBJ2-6	CASSYSKQSGNVLTF	TGTGCCAGCAGTTACTCAAAGCAGTCGGGCAACGTCCTGACTTTC
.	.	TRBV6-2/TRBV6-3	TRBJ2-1	CASPDRDYNEQFF	TGTGCCAGCCCCGACCGGGATTACAATGAGCAGTTCTTC
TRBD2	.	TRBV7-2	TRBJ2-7	CASSLAPGREAGEQYF	TGTGCCAGCAGCTTAGCGCCGGGCCGGGAGGCTGGTGAGCAGTACTTC
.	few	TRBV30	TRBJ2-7	CAWAIHSGDYEQYF	TGTGCCTGGGCTATCCATTCCGGAGACTACGAGCAGTACTTC
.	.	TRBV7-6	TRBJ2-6	CASSALPGANVLTF	TGTGCCAGCAGCGCCTTACCTGGGGCCAACGTCCTGACTTTC
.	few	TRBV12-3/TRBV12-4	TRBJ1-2	CASSIRPRRDGYTF	TGTGCCAGCAGTATTCGGCCCCGGAGGGATGGCTACACCTTC
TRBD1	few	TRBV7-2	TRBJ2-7	CASSLTPGGADYEQYF	TGTGCCAGCAGCTTAACTCCAGGGGGCGCGGATTACGAGCAGTACTTC
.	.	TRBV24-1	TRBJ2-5	CATSDFGRSRSYQETQYF	TGTGCCACCAGTGATTTTGGGCGTAGTCGGTCATACCAAGAGACCCAGTACTTC
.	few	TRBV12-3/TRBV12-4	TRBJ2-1	CASSSFTGTDYNEQFF	TGTGCCAGCAGTTCGTTCACAGGGACCGACTACAATGAGCAGTTCTTC
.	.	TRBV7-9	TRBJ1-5	CASSPEDTYQPQHF	TGTGCCAGCAGCCCAGAGGACACTTATCAGCCCCAGCATTTT
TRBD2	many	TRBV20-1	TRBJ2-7	CSASAPGTSGGKHYEQYF	TGCAGTGCTAGTGCCCCCGGGACTAGCGGGGGGAAACACTACGAGCAGTACTTC
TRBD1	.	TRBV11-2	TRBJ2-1	CASSWGFLQGARSGEQFF	TGTGCCAGCAGCTGGGGATTCTTACAGGGGGCCCGCTCCGGTGAGCAGTTCTTC
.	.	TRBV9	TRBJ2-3	CASSVLAADTQYF	TGTGCCAGCAGCGTCTTAGCGGCAGATACGCAGTATTTT
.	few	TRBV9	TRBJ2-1	CASSAFLYSNEQFF	TGTGCCAGCAGCGCTTTTCTGTACAGCAATGAGCAGTTCTTC
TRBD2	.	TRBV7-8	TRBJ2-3	CASSPYSGGTDTQYF	TGTGCCAGCAGCCCTTATAGCGGGGGAACAGATACGCAGTATTTT
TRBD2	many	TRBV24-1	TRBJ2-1	CATASGGYNEQFF	TGTGCCACGGCCTCCGGGGGGTACAATGAGCAGTTCTTC
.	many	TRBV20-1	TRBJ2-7	CSALDRHYEQYF	TGCAGTGCTCTCGACCGTCATTACGAGCAGTACTTC
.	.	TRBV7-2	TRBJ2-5	CASSLDLWLQETQYF	TGTGCCAGCAGCTTAGACTTGTGGCTACAAGAGACCCAGTACTTC
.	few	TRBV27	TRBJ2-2	CASSRGRNTGELFF	TGTGCCAGCAGCCGAGGACGGAACACCGGGGAGCTGTTTTTT
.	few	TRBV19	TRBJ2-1	CASSSARVPYNEQFF	TGTGCCAGTAGTTCTGCGAGGGTCCCCTACAATGAGCAGTTCTTC
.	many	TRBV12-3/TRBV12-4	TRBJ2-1	CASSLLRDEQFF	TGTGCCAGCAGTTTATTGAGGGATGAGCAGTTCTTC
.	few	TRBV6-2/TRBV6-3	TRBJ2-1	CASSYHYPGNEQFF	TGTGCCAGCAGTTACCACTACCCCGGGAATGAGCAGTTCTTC
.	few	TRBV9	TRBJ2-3	CASSVLGRTDTQYF	TGTGCCAGCAGCGTATTGGGGCGCACAGATACGCAGTATTTT